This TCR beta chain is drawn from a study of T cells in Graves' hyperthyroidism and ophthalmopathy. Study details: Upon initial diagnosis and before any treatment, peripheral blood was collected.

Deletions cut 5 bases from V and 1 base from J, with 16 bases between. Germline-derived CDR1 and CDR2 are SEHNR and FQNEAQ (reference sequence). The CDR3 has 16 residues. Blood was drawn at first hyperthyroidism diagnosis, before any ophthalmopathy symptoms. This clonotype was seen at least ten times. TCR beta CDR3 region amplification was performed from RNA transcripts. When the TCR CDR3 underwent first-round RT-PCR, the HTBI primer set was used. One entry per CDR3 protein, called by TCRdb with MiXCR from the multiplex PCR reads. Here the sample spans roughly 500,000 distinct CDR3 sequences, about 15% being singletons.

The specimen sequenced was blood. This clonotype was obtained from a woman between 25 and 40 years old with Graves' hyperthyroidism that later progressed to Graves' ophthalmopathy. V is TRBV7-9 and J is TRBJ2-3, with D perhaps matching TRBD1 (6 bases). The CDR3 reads CASSPWGRGGTDTQYF. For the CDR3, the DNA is TGTGCCAGCAGCCCATGGGGCAGGGGAGGCACAGATACGCAGTATTTT.